This passage covers 18 T cell receptor beta chains from one sample sequenced in a study of T-cell memory formation after mild COVID-19. In TCRdb, the 5' RACE reads were re-called with MiXCR into one record per CDR3 protein. Among approximately 260,000 distinct CDR3 sequences, under 20% were seen once, and the ten largest hold 22%. Sequenced: PBMCs or a T cell subset sorted from them (not recorded which). These receptors all come from a man between 18 and 35 years old who had mild COVID-19 (a few samples of this study predate the infection). Cell type and time point are not known.

This clonotype showed up many times. The chain combines TRBV12-3 or TRBV12-4 with TRBJ2-7; the match to TRBD1 covers 8 bases. The length of the CDR3 is 14 residues. V was pared by 5 bases and J by 2 bases, with 5 bases of the junction left unmatched. The DNA for the CDR3 is TGTGCCAGCAGTCCTCGACAGGGGCCCTACGAGCAGTACTTC. Encoded protein: CASSPRQGPYEQYF.

The chain combines TRBV12-3 or TRBV12-4 with TRBJ2-6; no clear D. This CDR3 has 19 amino acids. Trimming stripped 0 bases from V and 3 bases from J, with 18 bases between. For the CDR3, the DNA is TGTGCCAGCAGTTTAGCGCCTCTCAGGCGAGTAGGTGGGGCCAACGTCCTGACTTTC. As protein: CASSLAPLRRVGGANVLTF.

The chain employs TRBV9 and TRBJ2-3; 9 bases align to TRBD1. The germline V gene encodes CDR1 SGDLS and CDR2 YYNGEE. CDR3 size: 14 residues. The J segment lost 4 bases and the V segment lost 6 bases, leaving 6 bases of the junction unmatched. CDR3 region: CASNAGQGPDTQYF. CDR3 DNA: TGTGCCAGCAATGCGGGACAGGGCCCAGATACGCAGTATTTT. The whole variable domain, remainder taken from reference TRBV9 and TRBJ2-3, is DSGVTQTPKHLITATGQRVTLRCSPRSGDLSVYWYQQSLDQGLQFLIQYYNGEERAKGNILERFSAQQFPDLHSELNLSSLELGDSALYFCASNAGQGPDTQYFGPGTRLTVL.

This clonotype was counted only a few times. The rearrangement uses TRBV7-2 and TRBJ1-2; D is undetermined. Trimming stripped 3 bases from V and 0 bases from J, with 8 bases between. Germline assignment: CDR1 SGHTA and CDR2 FQGNSA. This CDR3 comprises 14 residues. The CDR3 DNA reads TGTGCCAGCAGCTTCAGCCCTCCTAACTATGGCTACACCTTC. Residues: CASSFSPPNYGYTF.

The chain links TRBV7-9 to TRBJ1-6; TRBD1 might be the D (6 bases). Germline loops: CDR1 SEHNR, CDR2 FQNEAQ (reference sequence). The germline V and J ends were trimmed by 5 bases and 9 bases, with 14 bases remaining between them. The CDR3 covers 14 residues. In DNA form, the CDR3 reads TGTGCCAGCAGCACACAGGGACGAGGTTCACCCCTCCACTTT. Its protein is CASSTQGRGSPLHF.

The chain uses TRBV4-3 and TRBJ2-5, with a tentative D call TRBD1 (5 bases). Trimming removed 3 bases at V and 3 bases at J, with 8 bases between. Per germline, CDR1 LGHNA and CDR2 YSLEER. This CDR3 has 13 residues. The CDR3 protein is CASSQGQEETQYF. In nucleotides, the CDR3 is TGCGCCAGCAGCCAGGGGCAGGAAGAGACCCAGTACTTC.

The rearrangement uses TRBV29-1 and TRBJ2-5; possibly TRBD1 for D (5 bases). CDR3 length: 13 amino acids. The germline CDR1 and CDR2 sequences are SQVTM and ANQGSEA. Trimming shortened V by 7 bases and J by 5 bases, and 17 bases separated the two germline ends. DNA for the CDR3: TGCAGCGGGGGCGCACGATCGGCGGAGACCCAGTACTTC. Amino acids: CSGGARSAETQYF.

This clonotype was detected a few times. The chain employs TRBV12-3 or TRBV12-4 and TRBJ1-5; D is unclear. Trimming shortened V by 3 bases and J by 3 bases, and 9 bases separated the two germline ends. The CDR3 is 14 residues long. The CDR3 sequence: CASSLTDPNQPQHF. The CDR3 region has the DNA TGTGCCAGCAGTTTGACGGACCCCAATCAGCCCCAGCATTTT.

This sequence joins TRBV7-9 and TRBJ2-2; D gene uncertain. The V end lost 4 bases, the J end lost 0 bases, and 9 bases lay between the germline ends. The CDR3 is made up of 15 amino acids. Germline V gene data show CDR1 as SEHNR and CDR2 as FQNEAQ (reference sequence). The CDR3 region has the DNA TGTGCCAGCAGCTCCGGGTTCGCGAACACCGGGGAGCTGTTTTTT. Its protein is CASSSGFANTGELFF.

The chain recombines TRBV7-9 with TRBJ1-1; no clear D. Per germline, CDR1 SEHNR and CDR2 FQNEAQ (reference sequence). V lost 5 bases to trimming and J lost 0 bases, with 10 bases between them. This CDR3 region has 14 residues. CDR3 DNA sequence: TGTGCCAGCAGCCCCGTGATGATGAACACTGAAGCTTTCTTT. Protein product: CASSPVMMNTEAFF. Supplemented by reference TRBV7-9 and TRBJ1-1, the full variable domain reads DTGVSQNPRHKITKRGQNVTFRCDPISEHNRLYWYRQTLGQGPEFLTYFQNEAQLEKSRLLSDRFSAERPKGSFSTLEIQRTEQGDSAMYLCASSPVMMNTEAFFGQGTRLTVV.

This clonotype was counted between two and nine times. The chain couples TRBV6-5 to TRBJ2-1; TRBD1 agrees at 10 bases. CDR1 is MNHEY and CDR2 is SVGAGI in the germline V gene. The J segment lost 14 bases and the V segment lost 2 bases, leaving 6 bases of the junction unmatched. The CDR3 runs to 13 residues. The CDR3 DNA reads as TGTGCCAGCAGTTACGGGACAGGGGATCGGGAGTTCTTC. This gives the protein CASSYGTGDREFF.

In nucleotides, the CDR3 is TGTGCCAGCAGCGTAGGACCCGAACAAGGGCAGTACTTC. Its protein product is CASSVGPEQGQYF. This chain connects TRBV7-9 to TRBJ2-7; no reliable D call. The CDR3 runs 13 residues. V was cut by 5 bases and J by 9 bases, with 17 bases left in between. Germline V gene lookup returns CDR1 SEHNR and CDR2 FQNEAQ (reference sequence).

This CDR3 reads CASSPPPGQGNNEQFF. As DNA, the CDR3 is TGTGCCAGCTCTCCCCCTCCGGGACAGGGGAACAATGAGCAGTTCTTC. This rearrangement joins TRBV18 to TRBJ2-1; 10 bases match TRBD1. This CDR3 is 16 amino acids long. CDR1 and CDR2 (germline): KGHSH, LQKENI. The V gene end was trimmed by 6 bases and the J gene end by 5 bases; junction bases not matched to a gene: 10.

This chain connects TRBV3-1 to TRBJ2-3; D possibly corresponds to TRBD1 (6 bases). The germline V and J ends were trimmed by 2 bases and 0 bases, with 12 bases remaining between them. CDR1 LGHDT and CDR2 YNNKEL come from the germline V gene (reference sequence). This CDR3 comprises 16 residues. The CDR3 sequence: CASSQRGIPSTDTQYF. CDR3 in DNA: TGTGCCAGCAGCCAAAGGGGGATACCTAGCACAGATACGCAGTATTTT.

CDR3 protein: CASSHDLAPYNEQFF. The CDR3 DNA reads TGTGCCAGCAGCCACGACCTAGCCCCCTACAATGAGCAGTTCTTC. This chain links TRBV7-8 with TRBJ2-1, with TRBD2 as a possible D gene (5 bases). V gave up 5 bases and J gave up 2 bases, with 13 bases separating them. The CDR3 runs 15 residues. Germline V gene lookup returns CDR1 SGHVS and CDR2 FQNEAQ.

The rearrangement joins TRBV6-5 to TRBJ1-3, with D uncertain. The ends were cut back, 6 bases at V and 2 bases at J, with 5 bases in the middle. CDR3 size: 12 residues. Germline V gene lookup returns CDR1 MNHEY and CDR2 SVGAGI. CDR3: CASRSAGNTIYF. The CDR3 bases are TGTGCCAGCAGGTCGGCTGGAAACACCATATATTTT.

The CDR3, as DNA: TGCGCCAGCAGCTTGGATGGCAGGGACAATTCACCCCTCCACTTT. Its translation: CASSLDGRDNSPLHF. The chain has TRBV5-1 and TRBJ1-6; D might be TRBD1 (5 bases). Trimming took off 0 bases at V and 7 bases at J, with 11 bases between the two ends. This CDR3 has 15 residues. CDR1 and CDR2 from the germline V gene are SGHRS and YFSETQ.

J is TRBJ1-2 and V is TRBV10-3; D remains unclear. V lost 3 bases and J lost 2, with 13 bases in between. Germline CDR1 is ENHRY and CDR2 is SYGVKD. The CDR3 is 15 residues long. The CDR3: CAISELLGENYGYTF. In nucleotides, the CDR3 is TGTGCCATCAGTGAATTGCTCGGGGAGAACTATGGCTACACCTTC.